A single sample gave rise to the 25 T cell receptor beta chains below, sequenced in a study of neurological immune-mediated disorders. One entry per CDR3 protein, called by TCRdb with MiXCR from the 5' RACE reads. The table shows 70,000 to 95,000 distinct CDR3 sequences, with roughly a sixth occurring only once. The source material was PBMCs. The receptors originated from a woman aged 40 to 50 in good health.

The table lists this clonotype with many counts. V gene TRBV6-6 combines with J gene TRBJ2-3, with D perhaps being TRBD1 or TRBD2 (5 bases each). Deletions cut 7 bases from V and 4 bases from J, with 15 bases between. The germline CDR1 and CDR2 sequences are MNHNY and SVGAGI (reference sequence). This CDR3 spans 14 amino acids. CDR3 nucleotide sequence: TGTGCCAGCAAGAGGGGCGTCAGGTCAGATACGCAGTATTTT. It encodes CASKRGVRSDTQYF.

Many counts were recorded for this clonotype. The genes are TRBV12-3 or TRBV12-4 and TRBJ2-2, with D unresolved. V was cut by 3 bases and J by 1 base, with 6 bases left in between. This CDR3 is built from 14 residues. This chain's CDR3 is CASSFLRNTGELFF. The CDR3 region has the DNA TGTGCCAGCAGTTTCCTCAGGAACACCGGGGAGCTGTTTTTT.

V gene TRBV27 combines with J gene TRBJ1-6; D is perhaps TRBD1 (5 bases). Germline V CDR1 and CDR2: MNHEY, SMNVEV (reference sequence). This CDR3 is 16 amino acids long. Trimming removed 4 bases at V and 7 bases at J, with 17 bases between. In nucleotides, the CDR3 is TGTGCCAGCAGTTGGCGACAGTGGGCCAGAAATTCACCCCTCCACTTT. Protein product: CASSWRQWARNSPLHF.

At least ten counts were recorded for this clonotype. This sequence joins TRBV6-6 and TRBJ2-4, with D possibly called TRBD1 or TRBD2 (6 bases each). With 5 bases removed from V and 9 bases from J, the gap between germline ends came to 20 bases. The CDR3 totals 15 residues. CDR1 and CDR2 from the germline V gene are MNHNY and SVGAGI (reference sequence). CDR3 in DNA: TGTGCCAGCAGTCCAGAGAAGGGGGGCCCGTCCATTCAGTACTTC. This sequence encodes CASSPEKGGPSIQYF.

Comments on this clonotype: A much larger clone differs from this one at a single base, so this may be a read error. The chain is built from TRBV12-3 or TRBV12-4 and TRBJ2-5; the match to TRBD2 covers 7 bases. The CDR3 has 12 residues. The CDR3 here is CASARGEETRYF. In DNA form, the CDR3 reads TGTGCCAGTGCCCGGGGGGAAGAGACCCGGTACTTC.

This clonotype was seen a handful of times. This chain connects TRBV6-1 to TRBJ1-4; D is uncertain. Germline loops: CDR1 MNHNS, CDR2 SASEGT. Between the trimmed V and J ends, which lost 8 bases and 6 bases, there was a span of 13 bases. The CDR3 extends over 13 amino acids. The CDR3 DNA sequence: TGTGCCAGCTCAAAGAGGGTTTATGAAAAACTGTTTTTT. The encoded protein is CASSKRVYEKLFF.

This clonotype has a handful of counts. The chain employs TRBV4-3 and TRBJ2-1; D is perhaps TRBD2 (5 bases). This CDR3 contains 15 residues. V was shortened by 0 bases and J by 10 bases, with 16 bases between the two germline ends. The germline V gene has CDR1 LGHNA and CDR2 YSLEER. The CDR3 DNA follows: TGCGCCAGCAGCCAAGATTACAACGCGCGCGGGGAGCAGTTCTTC. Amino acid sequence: CASSQDYNARGEQFF.

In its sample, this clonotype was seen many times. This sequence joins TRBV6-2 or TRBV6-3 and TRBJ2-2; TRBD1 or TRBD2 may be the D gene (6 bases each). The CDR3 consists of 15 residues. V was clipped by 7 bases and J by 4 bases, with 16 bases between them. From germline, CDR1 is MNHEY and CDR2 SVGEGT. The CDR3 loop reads CASNGGAGVTGELFF. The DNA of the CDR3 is TGTGCCAGCAACGGAGGGGCAGGGGTCACCGGGGAGCTGTTTTTT.

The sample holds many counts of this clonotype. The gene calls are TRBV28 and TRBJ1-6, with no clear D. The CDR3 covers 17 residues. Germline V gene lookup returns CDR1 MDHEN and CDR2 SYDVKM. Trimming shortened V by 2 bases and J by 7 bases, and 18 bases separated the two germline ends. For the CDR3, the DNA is TGTGCCAGCAGTTTAGCCGGCTACGGGCTAGGGAATTCACCCCTCCACTTT. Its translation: CASSLAGYGLGNSPLHF. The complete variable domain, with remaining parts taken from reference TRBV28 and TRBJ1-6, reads DVKVTQSSRYLVKRTGEKVFLECVQDMDHENMFWYRQDPGLGLRLIYFSYDVKMKEKGDIPEGYSVSREKKERFSLILESASTNQTSMYLCASSLAGYGLGNSPLHFGNGTRLTVT.

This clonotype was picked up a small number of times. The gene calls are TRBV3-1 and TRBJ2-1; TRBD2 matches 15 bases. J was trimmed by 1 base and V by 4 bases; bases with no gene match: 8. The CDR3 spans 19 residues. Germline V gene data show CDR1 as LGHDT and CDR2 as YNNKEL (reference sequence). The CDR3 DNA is TGTGCCAGCAGCCCTGCGGGACTAGCGGGGGGCTCGTCCTACAATGAGCAGTTCTTC. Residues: CASSPAGLAGGSSYNEQFF.

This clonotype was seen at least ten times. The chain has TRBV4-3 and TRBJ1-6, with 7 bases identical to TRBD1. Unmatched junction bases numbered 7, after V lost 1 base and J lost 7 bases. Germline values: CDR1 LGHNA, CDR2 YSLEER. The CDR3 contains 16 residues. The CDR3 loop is CASSQGPQGGNSPLHF. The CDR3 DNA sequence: TGCGCCAGCAGCCAAGGACCGCAGGGGGGCAATTCACCCCTCCACTTT.

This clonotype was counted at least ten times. CDR3 DNA: TGTGCCAGCAGCCACCCTCGCTTGACCCTTAACCAAGAGACCCAGTACTTC. Translation: CASSHPRLTLNQETQYF. The V and J genes are TRBV7-2 and TRBJ2-5; D call uncertain. CDR3 length: 17 residues. The ends were cut back, 5 bases at V and 0 bases at J, with 19 bases in the middle. Looked up from germline, CDR1 is SGHTA and CDR2 is FQGNSA.

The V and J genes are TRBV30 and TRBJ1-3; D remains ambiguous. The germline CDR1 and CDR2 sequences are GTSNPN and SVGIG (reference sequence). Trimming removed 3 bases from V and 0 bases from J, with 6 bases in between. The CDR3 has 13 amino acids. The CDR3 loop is CAWRPASGNTIYF. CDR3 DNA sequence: TGTGCCTGGAGGCCCGCCTCTGGAAACACCATATATTTT.

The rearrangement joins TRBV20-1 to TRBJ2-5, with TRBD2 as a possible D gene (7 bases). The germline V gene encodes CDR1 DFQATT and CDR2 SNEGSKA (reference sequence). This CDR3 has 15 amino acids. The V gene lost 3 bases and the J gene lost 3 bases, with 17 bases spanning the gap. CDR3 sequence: CSASRPRGGEETQYF. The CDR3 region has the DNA TGCAGTGCTAGCAGGCCACGAGGGGGGGAAGAGACCCAGTACTTC.

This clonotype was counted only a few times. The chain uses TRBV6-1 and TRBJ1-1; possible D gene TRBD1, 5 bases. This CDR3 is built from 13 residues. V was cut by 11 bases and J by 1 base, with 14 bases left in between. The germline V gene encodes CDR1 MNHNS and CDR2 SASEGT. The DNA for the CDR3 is TGTGCCGCCCAGGGCCCGGGGAACACTGAAGCTTTCTTT. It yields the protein CAAQGPGNTEAFF.

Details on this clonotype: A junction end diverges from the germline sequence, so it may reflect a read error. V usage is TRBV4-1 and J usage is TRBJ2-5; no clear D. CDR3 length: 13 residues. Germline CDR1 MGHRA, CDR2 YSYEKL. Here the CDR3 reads CASSKTGPETQYF. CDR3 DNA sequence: TGTGCCAGCAGCAAGACCGGGCCAGAGACCCAGTACTTC.

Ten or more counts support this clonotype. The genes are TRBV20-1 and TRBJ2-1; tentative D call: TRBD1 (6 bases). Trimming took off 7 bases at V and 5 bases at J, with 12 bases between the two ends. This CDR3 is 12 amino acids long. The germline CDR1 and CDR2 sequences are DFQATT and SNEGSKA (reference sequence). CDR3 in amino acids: CSGWGHNNEQFF. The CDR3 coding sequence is TGCAGTGGTTGGGGACACAACAATGAGCAGTTCTTC.

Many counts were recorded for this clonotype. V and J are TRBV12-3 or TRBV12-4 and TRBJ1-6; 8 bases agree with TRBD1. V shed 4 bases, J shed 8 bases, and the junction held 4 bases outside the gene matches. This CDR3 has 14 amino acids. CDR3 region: CASSSRGHHSPLHF. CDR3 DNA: TGTGCCAGCAGTTCCAGGGGGCATCATTCACCCCTCCACTTT.

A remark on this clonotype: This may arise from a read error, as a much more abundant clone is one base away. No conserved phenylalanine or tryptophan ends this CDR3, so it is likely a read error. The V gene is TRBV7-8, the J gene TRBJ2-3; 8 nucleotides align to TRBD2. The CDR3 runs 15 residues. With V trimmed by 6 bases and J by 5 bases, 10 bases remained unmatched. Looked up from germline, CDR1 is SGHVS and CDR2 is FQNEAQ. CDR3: CASRPRGGSGDTQYY. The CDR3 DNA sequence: TGTGCCAGCAGACCTCGGGGGGGCAGTGGAGATACGCAGTATTAT.

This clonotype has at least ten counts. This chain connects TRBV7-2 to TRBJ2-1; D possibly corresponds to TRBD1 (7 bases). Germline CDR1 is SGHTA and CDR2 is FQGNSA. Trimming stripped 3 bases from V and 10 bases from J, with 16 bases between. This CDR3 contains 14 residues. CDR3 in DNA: TGTGCCAGCAGCTTGGCGGGACAGACCTCAGAGCAGTTCTTC. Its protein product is CASSLAGQTSEQFF.

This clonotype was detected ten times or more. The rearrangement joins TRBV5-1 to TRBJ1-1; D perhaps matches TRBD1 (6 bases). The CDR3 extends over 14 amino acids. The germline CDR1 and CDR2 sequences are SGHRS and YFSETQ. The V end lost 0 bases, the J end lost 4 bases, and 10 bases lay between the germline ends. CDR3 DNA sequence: TGCGCCAGCAGCTTGGGACAGGACGGCACTGAAGCTTTCTTT. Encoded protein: CASSLGQDGTEAFF.

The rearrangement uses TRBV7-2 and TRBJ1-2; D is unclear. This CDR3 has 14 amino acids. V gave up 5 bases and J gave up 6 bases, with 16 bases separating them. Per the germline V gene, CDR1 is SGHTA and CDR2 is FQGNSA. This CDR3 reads CASSPSGGVNGYTF. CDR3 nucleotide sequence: TGTGCCAGCAGCCCAAGTGGCGGGGTTAATGGCTACACCTTC.

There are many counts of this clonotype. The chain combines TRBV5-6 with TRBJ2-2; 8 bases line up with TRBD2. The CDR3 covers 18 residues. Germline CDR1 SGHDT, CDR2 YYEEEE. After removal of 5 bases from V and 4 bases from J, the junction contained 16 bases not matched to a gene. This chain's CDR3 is CASRKDSGGGGTTGELFF. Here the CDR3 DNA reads TGTGCCAGCAGAAAGGATAGTGGTGGCGGGGGGACCACCGGGGAGCTGTTTTTT.

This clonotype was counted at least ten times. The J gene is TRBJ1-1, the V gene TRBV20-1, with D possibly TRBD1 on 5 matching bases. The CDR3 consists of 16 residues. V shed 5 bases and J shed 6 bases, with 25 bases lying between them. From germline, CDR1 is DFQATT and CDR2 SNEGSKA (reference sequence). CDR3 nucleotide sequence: TGCAGTGCTCCTCGACCCGGGACTACGGGGCAGGCTGAAGCTTTCTTT. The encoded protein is CSAPRPGTTGQAEAFF.

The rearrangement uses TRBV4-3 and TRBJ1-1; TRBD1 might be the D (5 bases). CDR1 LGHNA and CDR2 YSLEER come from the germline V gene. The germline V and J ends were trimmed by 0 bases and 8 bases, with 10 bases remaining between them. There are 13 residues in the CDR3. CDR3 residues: CASSQDGAKEAFF. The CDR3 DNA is TGCGCCAGCAGCCAAGACGGGGCGAAGGAAGCTTTCTTT.